Listed below are T cell receptor beta chains from one sample, sequenced in a study of blood T cell repertoires in COVID-19. The data were produced by immunoSEQ multiplex PCR, yet TCRdb's version contains in-frame clones alone and is incomplete. The table shows fewer than 150,000 clones, with roughly 81% occurring only once. Sequences were obtained from peripheral blood. Receptor source: a human donor in a cohort sampled during active COVID-19. The CDR3 runs from the conserved cysteine through the conserved F or W. D genes are given only for firm matches. Not all rows give a size; the values are once, few, many and, for expanded clones, a class.

CDR3 protein | CDR3 DNA | D gene | J gene | V gene | clone size
CASSYSSRGNYGYTF | TGTGCCAGCAGTTACTCGAGTAGGGGAAACTATGGCTACACCTTC | - | TRBJ1-2 | TRBV6-5 | -
CASSAGWGGISPLHF | TGTGCCAGCAGTGCCGGATGGGGAGGGATTTCACCCCTCCACTTT | - | TRBJ1-6 | TRBV27 | -
CASSKRGGADTQYF | TGTGCCAGTAGTAAGCGGGGGGGGGCAGATACGCAGTATTTT | TRBD2 | TRBJ2-3 | TRBV19 | -
CASSFMNREYNEQFF | TGCGCCAGCAGCTTTATGAACAGGGAATACAATGAGCAGTTCTTC | - | TRBJ2-1 | TRBV5-1 | few
CASSIQGWETQYF | TGTGCCAGCAGCATACAGGGATGGGAGACCCAGTACTTC | - | TRBJ2-5 | TRBV9 | -
CASSLGPGKSQHF | TGTGCCAGCAGTTTAGGGCCGGGGAAGAGCCAGCATTTT | - | TRBJ1-5 | TRBV12-3/TRBV12-4 | few
CASSSPGLAADTQYF | TGTGCCAGCAGTTCCCCCGGACTCGCCGCGGATACGCAGTATTTT | - | TRBJ2-3 | TRBV27 | -
CASSEVFNSHSGNTIYF | TGTGCCAGCAGTGAAGTATTTAACAGCCACTCTGGAAACACCATATATTTT | - | TRBJ1-3 | TRBV6-1 | -
CASSSRQGQLSSYEQYF | TGTGCCAGCAGTTCACGACAGGGACAGTTAAGCTCCTACGAGCAGTACTTC | TRBD1 | TRBJ2-7 | TRBV27 | -
CASSMAGISNQPQHF | TGTGCCAGTAGTATGGCAGGGATAAGCAATCAGCCCCAGCATTTT | - | TRBJ1-5 | TRBV19 | -
CASSQQIQGNYGYTF | TGCGCCAGCAGCCAACAGATCCAGGGTAACTATGGCTACACCTTC | - | TRBJ1-2 | TRBV4-1 | -
CASTHPGTDTQYF | TGCGCCAGCACACATCCAGGCACAGATACGCAGTATTTT | - | TRBJ2-3 | TRBV5-1 | -
CSARRDTSEWF | TGCAGTGCTAGGAGGGACACTTCGGAGTGGTTC | - | TRBJ2-7 | TRBV20-1 | -
CASVQGQGRSYGYTF | TGTGCCAGCGTCCAGGGTCAGGGTCGGTCCTATGGCTACACCTTC | - | TRBJ1-2 | TRBV28 | -
CASSFSSGQTRAFF | TGTGCCAGCAGCTTCTCCTCGGGACAGACCAGGGCTTTCTTT | TRBD1 | TRBJ1-1 | TRBV7-9 | -
CASRGQDGQPQHF | TGTGCTAGTCGGGGACAGGACGGTCAGCCCCAGCATTTT | TRBD1 | TRBJ1-5 | TRBV12-5 | -
CASSDLGGVTEAFF | TGTGCCAGCAGTGACCTAGGAGGGGTCACTGAAGCTTTCTTT | - | TRBJ1-1 | TRBV2 | -
CAISESGGASNQPQHF | TGTGCCATCAGTGAGTCGGGTGGGGCGAGCAATCAGCCCCAGCATTTT | - | TRBJ1-5 | TRBV10-3 | -
CASSYTVGQGASYEQYF | TGTGCCAGCAGTTATACGGTAGGACAGGGGGCTTCCTACGAGCAGTACTTC | TRBD1 | TRBJ2-7 | TRBV28 | -
CRATGGSGYTF | TGCAGGGCTACGGGGGGATCTGGCTACACCTTC | - | TRBJ1-2 | TRBV20-1 | -
CASSPTSGGAGDTQYF | TGTGCCAGCAGCCCTACTAGCGGGGGGGCCGGAGATACGCAGTATTTT | TRBD2 | TRBJ2-3 | TRBV7-3 | -
CASTKGQAHTEAFF | TGTGCCAGCACTAAGGGACAGGCTCACACTGAAGCTTTCTTT | TRBD1 | TRBJ1-1 | TRBV27 | -
CASSLSGANSPLHF | TGTGCCAGCAGTTTGTCAGGGGCTAATTCACCCCTCCACTTT | - | TRBJ1-6 | TRBV25-1 | once
CASSLQGNDEKLFF | TGTGCCAGCAGCCTACAGGGCAATGATGAAAAACTGTTTTTT | - | TRBJ1-4 | TRBV5-6 | -
CASSFFRGDRHPYEQYF | TGCGCCAGCAGCTTCTTCCGTGGGGACAGGCACCCCTACGAGCAGTACTTC | TRBD1 | TRBJ2-7 | TRBV5-1 | once
CASSHTGTGGEVFF | TGTGCCAGCAGCCATACCGGGACAGGGGGCGAAGTCTTCTTT | TRBD1 | TRBJ1-1 | TRBV3-1/TRBV3-2 | -
CASSTQDISGNTIYF | TGTGCCAGTAGTACTCAGGACATCTCTGGAAACACCATATATTTT | - | TRBJ1-3 | TRBV19 | -
CASSVRTGGNEQFF | TGTGCCAGCAGCGTCAGGACAGGGGGAAATGAGCAGTTCTTC | TRBD1 | TRBJ2-1 | TRBV9 | few
CASYGAGAPPGELFF | TGTGCCAGCTATGGGGCGGGGGCGCCCCCCGGGGAGCTGTTTTTT | - | TRBJ2-2 | TRBV7-6 | -
CASSQGSSEDTQYF | TGTGCCAGCAGCCAAGGGTCGAGCGAGGATACGCAGTATTTT | - | TRBJ2-3 | TRBV4-2 | few
CASSDRLAGITDTQYF | TGTGCCAGCAGTGATAGGCTAGCGGGGATCACAGATACGCAGTATTTT | TRBD2 | TRBJ2-3 | TRBV2 | -
CASRAGALNTEAFF | TGCGCCAGCAGGGCGGGGGCGCTGAACACTGAAGCTTTCTTT | - | TRBJ1-1 | TRBV5-1 | -
CSVRTGTGATGELFF | TGCAGCGTCCGTACCGGGACAGGAGCCACCGGGGAGCTGTTTTTT | TRBD1 | TRBJ2-2 | TRBV29-1 | -
CASSQERRGGTGAFF | TGTGCCAGCAGCCAAGAACGGCGAGGGGGCACCGGGGCTTTCTTT | TRBD1 | TRBJ1-1 | TRBV3-1/TRBV3-2 | -
CASSIAGQRWAFF | TGTGCCAGCAGCATTGCCGGACAGCGGTGGGCTTTCTTT | - | TRBJ1-1 | TRBV5-6 | few
CASSPTGVNYGYTF | TGTGCCAGCTCACCGACAGGGGTTAACTATGGCTACACCTTC | TRBD1 | TRBJ1-2 | TRBV18 | -
CASSEEDVGGMYEQYF | TGTGCCAGCAGTGAAGAGGATGTGGGGGGAATGTACGAGCAGTACTTC | - | TRBJ2-7 | TRBV2 | -
CASSTLTGVNIQYF | TGCGCCAGCAGCACACTGACAGGGGTTAACATTCAGTACTTC | TRBD1 | TRBJ2-4 | TRBV5-1 | -
CASSLGQGLNQPQHF | TGTGCCAGCAGTCTCGGACAGGGTCTGAATCAGCCCCAGCATTTT | TRBD1 | TRBJ1-5 | TRBV27 | -
CASSEGQGIETQYF | TGCGCCAGCAGTGAAGGTCAGGGGATAGAGACCCAGTACTTC | - | TRBJ2-5 | TRBV10-2 | -
CASSLDGQINQPQHF | TGCGCCAGCAGCTTGGACGGACAGATCAATCAGCCCCAGCATTTT | - | TRBJ1-5 | TRBV5-1 | -
CASSQGWGEKNEQFF | TGTGCCAGCAGCCAAGGGTGGGGGGAAAAAAATGAGCAGTTCTTC | - | TRBJ2-1 | TRBV3-1/TRBV3-2 | -
CASTQERLGNTIYF | TGTGCCAGCACCCAAGAGAGACTGGGAAACACCATATATTTT | - | TRBJ1-3 | TRBV2 | -
CASSSETGPYEQYF | TGTGCCAGCTCATCAGAGACAGGCCCCTACGAGCAGTACTTC | - | TRBJ2-7 | TRBV18 | -
CASSVGDSLSGNTIYF | TGTGCCAGCAGCGTTGGGGACAGCCTCTCTGGAAACACCATATATTTT | TRBD1 | TRBJ1-3 | TRBV9 | -